Reported below is one TCR beta chain. The repertoire was sequenced with immunoSEQ multiplex PCR; TCRdb's copy has only in-frame clones and lacks some. The top ten hold about 14% of the sample, which has 9,000 to 15,000 clones, roughly 2% seen once. This entry comes from a study of T cells after posttransplantation cyclophosphamide. Cyclophosphamide on days +3 and +4 followed busulfan-fludarabine conditioning and a marrow graft. The input for sequencing was PBMCs, taken after allogeneic stem cell transplant with posttransplant cyclophosphamide. The sequence was obtained from a male patient aged 25 to 39 who received an allogeneic stem cell transplant from a related donor, was CMV-positive, and had no GVHD. Among the T cells, some may be from the graft donor.

CDR3 amino acids: CASSSGQGVKETQYF. As DNA, the CDR3 is TGTGCCAGCAGCTCCGGACAGGGGGTTAAAGAGACCCAGTACTTC. This chain connects TRBV11-1 to TRBJ2-5; the match to TRBD1 covers 10 bases. From germline, CDR1 is SGHAT and CDR2 FQDESV (reference sequence). The CDR3 covers 15 residues. V shed 4 bases and J 3 bases; nucleotides not matched to a gene: 5.